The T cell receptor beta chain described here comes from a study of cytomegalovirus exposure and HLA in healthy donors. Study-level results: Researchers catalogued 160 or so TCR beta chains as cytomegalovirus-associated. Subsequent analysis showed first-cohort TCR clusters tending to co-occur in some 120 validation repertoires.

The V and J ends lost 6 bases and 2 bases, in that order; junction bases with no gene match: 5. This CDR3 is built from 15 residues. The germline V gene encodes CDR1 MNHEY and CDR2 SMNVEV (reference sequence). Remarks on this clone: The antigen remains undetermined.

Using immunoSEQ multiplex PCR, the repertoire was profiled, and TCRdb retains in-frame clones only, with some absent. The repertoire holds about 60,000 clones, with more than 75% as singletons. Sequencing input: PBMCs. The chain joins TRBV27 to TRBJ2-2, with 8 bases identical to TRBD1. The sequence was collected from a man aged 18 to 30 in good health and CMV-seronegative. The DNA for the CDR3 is TGTGCCAGCAGCCGACAGGGGCCCAACACCGGGGAGCTGTTTTTT. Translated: CASSRQGPNTGELFF.